The entry that follows covers one TCR beta chain sequence. There is no known antigen for this receptor. The input lacks base qualities; no much larger clone sits a single base away. CDR1 and CDR2, per the germline V gene, are MGHDK and SYGVNS. Trimming takes 3 bases from V and 5 bases from J, and the germline ends sit 11 bases apart. CDR3 length: 14 amino acids, cysteine to phenylalanine. CDR3 DNA is the only sequence kept; it has 42 bases, read in frame from the first base. These data belong to a study of blood T cell repertoires in COVID-19 (dated by TCRdb to 2019 to 2021). Context from the whole study: Samples from collaborators originated in the United States, Italy and Spain and spanned both the acute and convalescent phases of COVID-19. The prospective study material was composed of cDNA or gDNA derived from T cells, B-cell-depleted T cells, or PBMCs. Deeply sampled blood TCRbeta repertoires from subjects exposed to, actively infected with, or recovered from COVID-19 were included in the dataset. The repertoires were released in a freely available public database intended as a resource for research on the immune response to SARS-CoV-2. The samples were drawn from the first 160 participants of the ongoing ImmuneRACE study and from more than 1,000 subjects provided by 6 global collaborators. A de-identified subject ID, COVID-19 status, age in years and sex were almost always included in the sample metadata. Where HLA class I and class II types were available, the types were taken from metadata supplied by the sample provider, not from assay-based typing. Results the study describes overall, beyond this receptor: How much clinical and demographic metadata was included differed by source and by participant, and the metadata was provided uncurated.

TCRbeta CDR3 regions were amplified from genomic DNA by means of the immunoSEQ Assay, a bias-controlled multiplex PCR. In the original analysis: The number of nucleated cells in each sample was estimated from the amplification of reference gene primers within the assay. To quantify the absolute abundance of each unique TCRbeta CDR3 rearrangement, sequence reads were collapsed and filtered. For each sample, productive Simpson clonality was calculated as the square root of Simpson's diversity index over productive rearrangements. Held by TCRdb, this immuneACCESS table contains in-frame sequences only and omits some clones. Under half of the omission traces to an unresolved V gene where checked; the cause of the rest is unknown. The V and J calls and the clone size are those of that table, but D and trimming were determined from the DNA. Present in this sample are about 97,000 clones, around nine tenths of which were seen just once. The ten largest clones represent over 15% of the sample.

Collaborating institutions collected whole blood in K2EDTA tubes following their own protocols. For TCRbeta analysis, collaborators shipped samples in one of three forms: frozen whole blood, isolated PBMCs, or DNA extracted from either of those sample types. The TCR sequence derives from a human donor in a cohort sampled during active COVID-19. This chain is built from TRBV25-1 and TRBJ2-1, with TRBD2 perhaps the D gene, on 5 matching bases. The sequenced sample consisted of peripheral blood. The CDR3 reads CASSDQRLHNEQFF. The DNA sequence reads TGTGCCAGCAGTGACCAGCGGCTACACAATGAGCAGTTCTTC.